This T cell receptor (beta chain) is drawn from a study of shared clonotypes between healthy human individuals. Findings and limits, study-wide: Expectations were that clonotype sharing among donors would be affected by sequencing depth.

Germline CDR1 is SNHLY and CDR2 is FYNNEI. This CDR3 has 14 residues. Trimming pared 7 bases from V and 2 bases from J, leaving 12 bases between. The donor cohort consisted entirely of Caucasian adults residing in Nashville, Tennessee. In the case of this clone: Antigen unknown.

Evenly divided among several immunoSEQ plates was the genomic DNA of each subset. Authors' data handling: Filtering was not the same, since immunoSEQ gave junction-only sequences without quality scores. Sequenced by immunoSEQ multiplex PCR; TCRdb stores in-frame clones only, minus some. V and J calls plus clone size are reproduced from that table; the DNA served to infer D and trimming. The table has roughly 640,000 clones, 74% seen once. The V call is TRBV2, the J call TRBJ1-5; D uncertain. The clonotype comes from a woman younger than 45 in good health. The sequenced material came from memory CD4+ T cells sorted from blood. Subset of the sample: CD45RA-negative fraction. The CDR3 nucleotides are TGTGCCAGCAAAAACGGGAGGGGCAATCAGCCCCAGCATTTT. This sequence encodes CASKNGRGNQPQHF.